Below, 19 T cell receptor beta chains from the same sample are listed, as sequenced in a study of T cell responses to AZD1222 COVID-19 vaccine. Data came from immunoSEQ multiplex PCR; TCRdb stores just in-frame clones and leaves some out. This table has some 80,000 clones, 85% to 90% appearing once. Here the sequenced sample was peripheral blood, taken on day 0 of AZD1222 vaccination. The receptor source for this set is an adult in good health.

The chain employs TRBV27 and TRBJ1-1, with 8 bases identical to TRBD1. The germline V gene encodes CDR1 MNHEY and CDR2 SMNVEV (reference sequence). The ends lost 4 bases at V and 1 base at J; junction bases unmatched: 5. This CDR3 is 15 amino acids long. CDR3 protein: CASSSDRATNTEAFF. The CDR3 bases are TGTGCCAGCAGTTCGGACAGGGCAACGAACACTGAAGCTTTCTTT.

The J gene is TRBJ1-5, the V gene TRBV6-1; D gene ambiguous. V dropped 1 base and J dropped 9 bases, with 10 bases sitting between them. Per germline, CDR1 MNHNS and CDR2 SASEGT. CDR3 length equals 13 residues. The CDR3 coding sequence is TGTGCCAGCAGTGAAGGTCTCGGCGGGCCCCAGCATTTT. The encoded protein is CASSEGLGGPQHF.

A single count supports this clone. The chain has TRBV7-3 and TRBJ2-4; D unclear. Trimming removed 5 bases from V and 0 bases from J, with 20 bases in between. The CDR3 has 18 amino acids. The germline V gene has CDR1 SGHTA and CDR2 FQGTGA. For the CDR3, the DNA is TGTGCCAGCAGCCCCCGTGCGGAAAATACGGTAGCCAAAAACATTCAGTACTTC. This sequence encodes CASSPRAENTVAKNIQYF.

The chain employs TRBV12-3 or TRBV12-4 and TRBJ1-2; D is possibly TRBD1 (6 bases). The V end was cut by 6 bases, the J end by 4 bases, with 12 bases between. The CDR3 is 13 amino acids. CDR3 nucleotide sequence: TGTGCCAGCAGGACACAGGGAAGCTATGGCTACACCTTC. This translates into CASRTQGSYGYTF.

This clone appeared a single time. V is TRBV7-2 and J is TRBJ2-7; perhaps D is TRBD1 or TRBD2 (5 bases each). V lost 2 bases, J lost 3 bases, and 14 bases lay in between. The CDR3 loop spans 15 amino acids. The germline gives CDR1 SGHTA, CDR2 FQGNSA. The CDR3 reads CASSLFGALSYEQYF. The DNA of the CDR3 is TGTGCCAGCAGCTTATTCGGGGCCCTTAGCTACGAGCAGTACTTC.

The CDR3 DNA reads TGTGCCAGCAGTGAATTAGGGCCCTATGGCTACACCTTC. It encodes CASSELGPYGYTF. This rearrangement joins TRBV6-1 to TRBJ1-2; D gene unclear. The V gene's germline CDR1 is MNHNS and CDR2 SASEGT. This CDR3 spans 13 amino acids. Trimming removed 2 bases at V and 4 bases at J, with 8 bases between.

The chain employs TRBV11-2 and TRBJ2-5; 7 bases fit TRBD1. The CDR3 runs to 14 residues. J gave up 6 bases and V 0 bases, and 4 bases lay outside the gene matches. The germline CDR1 and CDR2 sequences are SGHAT and FQNNGV. This CDR3 reads CASSLETGSKTQYF. The CDR3 DNA reads as TGTGCCAGCAGCTTAGAGACAGGGTCTAAGACCCAGTACTTC.

The chain has TRBV4-2 and TRBJ2-1; 8 bases line up with TRBD2. Germline values: CDR1 LGHNA, CDR2 YNFKEQ. This CDR3 comprises 18 residues. V trimming: 0 bases; J trimming: 6 bases; junction bases outside the gene matches: 13. CDR3 DNA sequence: TGTGCCAGCAGCCAAGATATAATGGGACTAGGGGCCCCCAATGAGCAGTTCTTC. Translated: CASSQDIMGLGAPNEQFF.

J is TRBJ2-7 and V is TRBV27, with 11 bases fitting TRBD1. Germline V lookup: CDR1 MNHEY, CDR2 SMNVEV (reference sequence). Trimming at V came to 4 bases and at J to 4 bases, leaving 6 bases not matched to a gene. This CDR3 region has 15 residues. CDR3 sequence: CASSSRTGGRYEQYF. DNA of the CDR3: TGTGCCAGCAGTTCCAGGACAGGGGGCAGGTACGAGCAGTACTTC.

This chain links TRBV28 with TRBJ2-7; 7 bases agree with TRBD2. From germline, CDR1 is MDHEN and CDR2 SYDVKM. The CDR3 is made up of 14 amino acids. The V segment lost 5 bases and the J segment 0 bases; nucleotides outside the gene matches: 4. In nucleotides, the CDR3 is TGTGCCAGCAGTCCACTAGCGAACTCCTACGAGCAGTACTTC. It specifies CASSPLANSYEQYF. Supplemented by reference TRBV28 and TRBJ2-7, the full variable domain reads DVKVTQSSRYLVKRTGEKVFLECVQDMDHENMFWYRQDPGLGLRLIYFSYDVKMKEKGDIPEGYSVSREKKERFSLILESASTNQTSMYLCASSPLANSYEQYFGPGTRLTVT.

The chain employs TRBV19 and TRBJ2-1; 11 bases fit TRBD2. This CDR3 has 15 residues. CDR1 LNHDA and CDR2 SQIVND come from the germline V gene (reference sequence). Trimming at V came to 5 bases and at J to 6 bases, leaving 6 bases not matched to a gene. CDR3 DNA sequence: TGTGCCAGTAGTCTCGAGACTAGCGGGACCAATGAGCAGTTCTTC. Encoded protein: CASSLETSGTNEQFF.

A note on this clone: At one end, the junction sequence differs from germline, possibly due to a read error. The chain's CDR3 is CASSEGGAQYF. In DNA, the CDR3 is TGTGCCAGCAGCGAAGGTGGGGCGCAGTACTTC. The chain has TRBV6-1 and TRBJ2-7; D possibly corresponds to TRBD1 (5 bases). The CDR3 has 11 residues. The germline CDR1 and CDR2 sequences are MNHNS and SASEGT.

This chain joins TRBV29-1 and TRBJ2-5; D gene ambiguous. V lost 1 base to trimming and J lost 2 bases, with 8 bases between them. The CDR3 runs to 13 residues. Germline CDR1 SQVTM, CDR2 ANQGSEA. The CDR3 loop is CSVEGQAQETQYF. In DNA form, the CDR3 reads TGCAGCGTTGAAGGCCAAGCGCAAGAGACCCAGTACTTC.

The chain joins TRBV9 to TRBJ2-7, with a possible D match to TRBD1 (5 bases). V was pared by 0 bases and J by 2 bases, with 9 bases between. CDR1 SGDLS and CDR2 YYNGEE come from the germline V gene. The length of the CDR3 is 14 residues. The CDR3 loop reads CASSVGDRAYEQYF. The CDR3 bases are TGTGCCAGCAGCGTAGGTGACAGAGCCTACGAGCAGTACTTC. Full variable domain (missing parts from reference TRBV9 and TRBJ2-7): DSGVTQTPKHLITATGQRVTLRCSPRSGDLSVYWYQQSLDQGLQFLIQYYNGEERAKGNILERFSAQQFPDLHSELNLSSLELGDSALYFCASSVGDRAYEQYFGPGTRLTVT.

V usage is TRBV18 and J usage is TRBJ1-2; 11 bases are shared with TRBD1. Germline V gives CDR1 KGHSH, CDR2 LQKENI. CDR3 length equals 14 residues. V shed 3 bases, J shed 6 bases, and the junction held 3 bases outside the gene matches. CDR3 protein: CASSPGQGVHGYTF. CDR3 sequence (DNA): TGTGCCAGCTCACCGGGACAGGGGGTTCATGGCTACACCTTC.

The genes are TRBV9 and TRBJ2-3; D gene ambiguous. The V end lost 0 bases, the J end lost 2 bases, and 10 bases lay between the germline ends. The length of the CDR3 is 15 residues. Germline V gene data show CDR1 as SGDLS and CDR2 as YYNGEE. This CDR3 reads CASSVGPLTTDTQYF. In DNA form, the CDR3 reads TGTGCCAGCAGCGTAGGCCCCTTGACCACAGATACGCAGTATTTT.

This chain uses TRBV28 with TRBJ2-7, with D hard to call. CDR3 length: 13 residues. Looked up from germline, CDR1 is MDHEN and CDR2 is SYDVKM. The V and J ends lost 8 bases and 1 base respectively, with 12 bases between them. CDR3 DNA sequence: TGTGCCAGCGGTGTAGCTTTATCCTACGAGCAGTACTTC. Its protein product is CASGVALSYEQYF.

V and J are TRBV11-2 and TRBJ2-7; perhaps TRBD2 as D (5 bases). Trimming cost V 5 bases and J 2 bases, with 10 bases left between them. The CDR3 is 13 amino acids. Germline V gives CDR1 SGHAT, CDR2 FQNNGV. The CDR3 region is CASSPGKTYEQYF. As DNA, the CDR3 is TGTGCCAGCAGCCCGGGGAAGACCTACGAGCAGTACTTC.

This rearrangement joins TRBV5-4 to TRBJ2-7, with D unclear. Looked up from germline, CDR1 is SGHNT and CDR2 is YYREEE (reference sequence). V lost 3 bases to trimming and J lost 2 bases, with 12 bases between them. The CDR3 is made up of 14 amino acids. CDR3 DNA sequence: TGTGCCAGCAGCTCCCGGGCCCTACCCTACGAGCAGTACTTC. Protein product: CASSSRALPYEQYF.